This entry describes one TCR beta chain. Its antigen is still unknown. Deletions cut 10 bases from V and 0 bases from J, with 19 bases between. CDR1 is LNHDA, CDR2 SQIVND, per germline (reference sequence). The CDR3 is 16 amino acids. Use of 60 Vbeta and 13 Jbeta primers characterized the PCR. Clones were read by immunoSEQ multiplex PCR, and TCRdb kept only the in-frame ones, dropping some. The sample lists 200,000 to 250,000 clones, over 80% seen once, with 5% to 6.5% in the top ten. These data are taken from a study of cytomegalovirus exposure and HLA in healthy donors. Findings of the study overall: A previous analysis found most TCR beta V segments productive roughly 87% or roughly 30% of the time.

The clonotype originates from a woman aged 40-49 years in good health and CMV-seropositive. This chain joins TRBV19 and TRBJ1-3; maybe TRBD1 (6 bases). The source material was PBMCs. This CDR3 is CATQSRGGHSGNTIYF. The CDR3 nucleotides read TGTGCCACCCAGTCGAGGGGGGGCCACTCTGGAAACACCATATATTTT.